This T cell receptor (beta chain) was found in a study of cytomegalovirus exposure and HLA in healthy donors. Study-level results: The authors later linked a missense DCLRE1C variant to TCR beta V- and J-gene trimming. Productive rates of about 90% or about 30% were seen for most TCR beta V segments in an earlier analysis.

The junction had 6 bases not matched to a gene; V was cut back by 3 bases and J by 3 bases. The CDR3 runs to 15 residues. The germline V gene encodes CDR1 GTSNPN and CDR2 SVGIG (reference sequence). As concerns this clone: What it binds is not known.

The study ran its PCR with 60 Vbeta and 13 Jbeta primers. Only in-frame clones appear in the TCRdb table, and some are missing; sequencing was by immunoSEQ multiplex PCR. The sample consists of 200,000 or so clones, roughly 83% of them appearing once. The chain carries TRBV30 and TRBJ2-2; 8 bases are a match to TRBD2. Sequencing was carried out using PBMCs. This TCR came from a girl aged 5-17 years in good health and CMV-seronegative. CDR3 loop: CAWRVGGGYTGELFF. The CDR3 coding sequence is TGTGCCTGGAGGGTCGGGGGGGGCTACACCGGGGAGCTGTTTTTT.